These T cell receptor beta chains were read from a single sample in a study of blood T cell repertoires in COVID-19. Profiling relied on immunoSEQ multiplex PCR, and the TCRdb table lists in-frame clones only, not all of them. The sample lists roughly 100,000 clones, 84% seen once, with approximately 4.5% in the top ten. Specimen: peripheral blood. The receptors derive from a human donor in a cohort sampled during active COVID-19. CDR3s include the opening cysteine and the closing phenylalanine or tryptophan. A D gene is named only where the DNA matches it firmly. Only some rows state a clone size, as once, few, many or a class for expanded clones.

CASSQDPVAQGTGELFF TGCGCCAGCAGCCAAGATCCTGTTGCGCAGGGCACCGGGGAGCTGTTTTTT TRBV4-3 NA NA TRBJ2-2
CASSMGTSGPDTTYF TGTGCCAGCAGCATGGGGACTAGCGGGCCCGACACGACGTATTTT TRBV7-9 TRBD2 NA TRBJ2-3
CASSLAGTAYEQYF TGTGCCAGCAGCTTAGCGGGAACCGCCTACGAGCAGTACTTC TRBV11-3 NA NA TRBJ2-7
CAIRLGGQGGTEAFF TGTGCCATCAGACTCGGAGGACAGGGCGGCACTGAAGCTTTCTTT TRBV10-3 TRBD1 once TRBJ1-1
CASSSQGARGYTF TGTGCCAGCAGTTCACAGGGGGCGAGGGGCTACACCTTC TRBV28 TRBD1 NA TRBJ1-2
CASSLGLAGEMYTQYF TGTGCCAGCAGTCTGGGACTAGCGGGGGAAATGTATACGCAGTATTTT TRBV3-1/TRBV3-2 TRBD2 NA TRBJ2-3
CASSDRGSSYNEQFF TGTGCCAGCAGCGATAGGGGGAGCTCCTACAATGAGCAGTTCTTC TRBV6-2/TRBV6-3 NA once TRBJ2-1
CASSGTLSFLSYNEQFF TGTGCCAGCAGCGGGACTTTATCCTTCCTCTCCTACAATGAGCAGTTCTTC TRBV5-6 NA many TRBJ2-1
CASSAAGSNQPQHF TGTGCCAGCAGCGCTGCGGGTAGCAATCAGCCCCAGCATTTT TRBV2 NA few TRBJ1-5
CASSNPPRYNEQFF TGTGCCAGCAGTAACCCCCCCAGGTACAATGAGCAGTTCTTC TRBV28 NA NA TRBJ2-1
CAISDSGYAYEQYF TGTGCCATCAGTGACTCCGGGTATGCCTACGAGCAGTACTTC TRBV10-3 NA NA TRBJ2-7